One and the same sample provided the 22 T cell receptor beta chains below, sequenced in a study of blood T cell repertoires in COVID-19. Sequencing used immunoSEQ multiplex PCR; TCRdb keeps in-frame clones, though not all of them. The profile shows 300,000 to 400,000 clones, around 85% of them singletons. The sample comprised PBMCs or T cells enriched from blood (not recorded which). The receptors were sampled from a woman aged 30 to 39 who had been exposed to COVID-19.

The chain has TRBV21-1 and TRBJ2-7; the table assigns TRBD2, which was not confirmed against the DNA. TRBV21-1 is recorded as a pseudogene. The CDR3 has 20 residues. The CDR3 coding sequence is TGTGCCAGCAGCGACACAGGTCCGACTAGCGGGAGGCCACAAATCTACGAGCAGTACTTC. It translates to CASSDTGPTSGRPQIYEQYF.

The chain carries TRBV7-6 and TRBJ2-5, with 9 positions matching TRBD1. Germline V gene data show CDR1 as SGHVS and CDR2 as FNYEAQ. After removal of 3 bases from V and 6 bases from J, the junction contained 8 bases not matched to a gene. The CDR3 spans 15 residues. CDR3 bases: TGTGCCAGCAGCTTTAACAGGGGGCGCCGTCAGACCCAGTACTTC. The encoded protein is CASSFNRGRRQTQYF.

V is TRBV19 and J is TRBJ1-1, with unresolved D. The CDR3 length is 14 residues. Germline CDR1 LNHDA, CDR2 SQIVND (reference sequence). Trimming removed 3 bases from V and 0 bases from J, with 8 bases in between. This CDR3 is CASSMNSLNTEAFF. In DNA form, the CDR3 reads TGTGCCAGTAGTATGAACAGTTTGAACACTGAAGCTTTCTTT.

The chain uses TRBV4-1 and TRBJ1-1; D possibly corresponds to TRBD1 (5 bases). Between the trimmed V and J ends, which lost 0 bases and 4 bases, there was a span of 9 bases. Germline CDR1 reads MGHRA; CDR2 reads YSYEKL. The CDR3 is 14 residues long. Written as DNA, the CDR3 is TGCGCCAGCAGCCAAGAGGACACCCGCACTGAAGCTTTCTTT. It codes for CASSQEDTRTEAFF.

The chain carries TRBV25-1 and TRBJ2-7, with D possibly being TRBD2 (5 bases). The CDR3 spans 15 residues. The germline V gene has CDR1 MGHDK and CDR2 SYGVNS. Trimming took 3 bases from V and 4 from J, leaving 16 bases between them. The CDR3 bases are TGTGCCAGCAGTGAGGCGGGCCGGATGAAATACGAGCAGTACTTC. Its protein is CASSEAGRMKYEQYF.

This clone was recorded only once. The chain is built from TRBV27 and TRBJ1-5; 7 nucleotides agree with TRBD1. V gave up 3 bases and J gave up 2 bases; unmatched junction bases: 4. Germline CDR1 is MNHEY and CDR2 is SMNVEV (reference sequence). This CDR3 is 15 amino acids long. CDR3 protein: CASSLRTGGNQPQHF. The CDR3 bases are TGTGCCAGCAGTTTGAGAACAGGGGGCAATCAGCCCCAGCATTTT.

The chain carries TRBV6-5 and TRBJ2-2; maybe TRBD1 (6 bases). V was cut by 6 bases and J by 3 bases, with 14 bases left in between. There are 15 residues in the CDR3. CDR1 is MNHEY, CDR2 SVGAGI, per germline. This CDR3 reads CASSPQGVHTGELFF. As DNA, the CDR3 is TGTGCCAGCAGCCCACAGGGAGTTCACACCGGGGAGCTGTTTTTT.

This chain joins TRBV6-5 and TRBJ1-5; 7 bases are a match to TRBD1. V trimming: 0 bases; J trimming: 5 bases; junction bases outside the gene matches: 1. CDR3 length: 14 amino acids. Germline V CDR1 and CDR2: MNHEY, SVGAGI. The CDR3 nucleotides are TGTGCCAGCAGTTACTCGACAGGGCATCAGCCCCAGCATTTT. Its translation is CASSYSTGHQPQHF.

On this clone: The same CDR3 also results from other DNA sequences found in this sample. V usage is TRBV3-1 (or the pseudogene TRBV3-2) and J usage is TRBJ1-5; D not certain. CDR1 is LGHDT, CDR2 YNNKEL, per germline (reference sequence). V lost 1 base and J lost 1, with 11 bases in between. The CDR3 runs 16 residues. The CDR3 loop is CASSQGGGSSNQPQHF. As DNA, the CDR3 is TGTGCCAGCAGCCAAGGGGGAGGGTCGAGCAATCAGCCCCAGCATTTT.

The chain combines TRBV12-3 or TRBV12-4 with TRBJ1-2; D gene ambiguous. Trimming removed 2 bases from V and 13 bases from J, with 17 bases in between. The CDR3 has 13 amino acids. This chain's CDR3 is CASSLMMEAALTF. As DNA, the CDR3 is TGTGCCAGCAGTTTAATGATGGAGGCAGCGCTCACCTTC.

This clone was recorded a few times. This chain links TRBV2 with TRBJ1-4; no clear D. Trimming took 6 bases from V and 5 from J, leaving 10 bases between them. The CDR3 consists of 13 residues. The germline gives CDR1 SNHLY, CDR2 FYNNEI. CDR3 in DNA: TGTGCCAGCAGACCCGACGGGAATGAAAAACTGTTTTTT. Its translation: CASRPDGNEKLFF.

V usage is TRBV5-1 and J usage is TRBJ1-1; the D is unclear. Germline CDR1 is SGHRS and CDR2 is YFSETQ. This CDR3 is 14 amino acids long. V lost 3 bases, J lost 4 bases, and 13 bases lay in between. In DNA form, the CDR3 reads TGCGCCAGCAGCTCCAGAACGATGTCCACTGAAGCTTTCTTT. Translated: CASSSRTMSTEAFF. The full variable domain, with the rest looked up from reference TRBV5-1 and TRBJ1-1, is KAGVTQTPRYLIKTRGQQVTLSCSPISGHRSVSWYQQTPGQGLQFLFEYFSETQRNKGNFPGRFSGRQFSNSRSEMNVSTLELGDSALYLCASSSRTMSTEAFFGQGTRLTVV.

A remark on this clone: Germline is not matched at one junction end, which may reflect a read error. The V call is TRBV4-2, the J call TRBJ2-1, with unresolved D. Germline CDR1 LGHNA, CDR2 YNFKEQ. This CDR3 has 14 amino acids. Written as DNA, the CDR3 is TGTGCCAGCACCCAATTGACCCTTGCGGATGAGCAGTTCTTC. It yields the protein CASTQLTLADEQFF.

J is TRBJ1-2 and V is TRBV29-1; D is undetermined. Germline values: CDR1 SQVTM, CDR2 ANQGSEA. The CDR3 totals 13 residues. V was shortened by 1 base and J by 1 base, with 7 bases between the two germline ends. This CDR3 reads CSVEGQINYGYTF. The CDR3 coding sequence is TGCAGCGTTGAAGGGCAGATTAACTATGGCTACACCTTC.

V and J are TRBV5-8 and TRBJ2-1; 8 nucleotides line up with TRBD2. Germline V gives CDR1 SGHTS, CDR2 YDEGEE. The CDR3 runs to 15 residues. J gave up 8 bases and V 0 bases, and 7 bases lay outside the gene matches. This CDR3 is CASSLGTSGRYEQFF. The CDR3 coding sequence is TGTGCCAGCAGCTTGGGTACAAGCGGGAGATATGAGCAGTTCTTC.

The rearrangement links TRBV19 to TRBJ1-1; 9 bases are a match to TRBD1. The CDR3 length is 14 residues. V shed 5 bases and J 6 bases; nucleotides not matched to a gene: 7. CDR1 is LNHDA, CDR2 SQIVND, per germline (reference sequence). The CDR3, as DNA: TGTGCCAGTAGTCTTATAGGGGACAGGGCTGAAGCTTTCTTT. Translation gives CASSLIGDRAEAFF. The variable domain in full, completed from reference TRBV19 and TRBJ1-1, reads DGGITQSPKYLFRKEGQNVTLSCEQNLNHDAMYWYRQDPGQGLRLIYYSQIVNDFQKGDIAEGYSVSREKKESFPLTVTSAQKNPTAFYLCASSLIGDRAEAFFGQGTRLTVV.

The chain employs TRBV30 and TRBJ1-5, with D perhaps matching TRBD1 (5 bases). CDR1 and CDR2 (germline): GTSNPN, SVGIG (reference sequence). V was clipped by 3 bases and J by 6 bases, with 9 bases between them. The CDR3 spans 12 residues. CDR3 protein: CAWSAGGQPQHF. The CDR3 DNA reads TGTGCCTGGAGCGCCGGGGGTCAGCCCCAGCATTTT.

The V and J genes are TRBV3-1 (or the pseudogene TRBV3-2) and TRBJ2-1, with 9 bases that match TRBD2. This CDR3 spans 15 amino acids. Trimming cost V 4 bases and J 2 bases; bases outside gene matches: 3. Germline V gene data show CDR1 as LGHDT and CDR2 as YNNKEL (reference sequence). The CDR3: CASSPLAGAYNEQFF. The CDR3 DNA reads as TGTGCCAGCAGCCCTTTAGCGGGGGCCTACAATGAGCAGTTCTTC.

This clone was seen ten or more times. V is TRBV6-4 and J is TRBJ2-3, with D perhaps TRBD1 (6 bases). The germline CDR1 and CDR2 sequences are MRHNA and SNTAGT. The CDR3 spans 14 residues. Trimming cost V 3 bases and J 2 bases, with 9 bases left between them. The CDR3 loop reads CASSEGTHTDTQYF. The DNA of the CDR3 is TGTGCCAGCAGTGAAGGGACACACACAGATACGCAGTATTTT.

The gene calls are TRBV19 and TRBJ2-1; D is undetermined. The V and J ends lost 0 bases and 5 bases respectively, with 2 bases between them. CDR1 and CDR2 from the germline V gene are LNHDA and SQIVND (reference sequence). CDR3 size: 12 residues. This CDR3 is CASSIDDNEQFF. CDR3 DNA: TGTGCCAGTAGTATAGACGACAATGAGCAGTTCTTC.

This clone was counted between two and nine times. The V call is TRBV5-5, the J call TRBJ2-7, with 8 bases identical to TRBD2. Per germline, CDR1 SGHKS and CDR2 YYEKEE (reference sequence). After removal of 4 bases from V and 9 bases from J, the junction contained 9 bases not matched to a gene. CDR3 length: 13 residues. For the CDR3, the DNA is TGTGCCAGCAGCCTGGAGGCTAGCGGGTTGCAGTACTTC. This encodes CASSLEASGLQYF.

The V gene is TRBV30, the J gene TRBJ2-3; 9 bases match TRBD1. Germline V CDR1 and CDR2: GTSNPN, SVGIG (reference sequence). This CDR3 is built from 16 residues. Losses at the gene ends were 3 bases for V and 0 bases for J; bases not matched to a gene: 7. The CDR3 sequence: CAWRLYRGPSTDTQYF. The CDR3 region has the DNA TGTGCCTGGAGGCTGTACAGGGGGCCTAGCACAGATACGCAGTATTTT.